This T cell receptor (beta chain) appears in the sequencing data of a study of human T cells and chemical hapten exposure. On the study more broadly: Patch tests applied 0.01% DPC to the upper back, read at 6 days. Study-level points and caveats: Alopecia in all donors means immunity may differ from healthy individuals.

Time point here: patch test 1, 2 weeks after DPC sensitization. Treatment: therapeutic diphenylcyclopropenone sensitization with weekly scalp DPC. A few counts support this clonotype. The antigen remains unidentified. From the RACE reads, TCRdb called clonotypes with MiXCR, one entry per CDR3 protein. The table lists 150,000 to 200,000 distinct CDR3 sequences, about 15% of them singletons. The CDR3 consists of 17 residues. V shed 4 bases and J 2 bases; nucleotides not matched to a gene: 7. Looked up from germline, CDR1 is LGHNA and CDR2 is YSLEER. The V call is TRBV4-3, the J call TRBJ2-6, with 8 positions matching TRBD2. This material consisted of whole blood, taken in connection with sensitization to the hapten diphenylcyclopropenone (DPC). This sequence originates from a woman in her 30s with alopecia areata. Some clones in this sample may be carry-over from other donors' samples. The CDR3 nucleotides are TGCGCCAGCAGCCTCGGTCTCGGGGGGGCTGGGGCCAACGTCCTGACTTTC. Its protein product is CASSLGLGGAGANVLTF.